This entry describes one T cell receptor (beta chain). What it recognizes is unknown. This CDR3 contains 15 residues. Trimming took 2 bases from V and 4 from J; bases not matched to a gene: 4. Per the germline V gene, CDR1 is SEHNR and CDR2 is FQNEAQ (reference sequence). The sample originates from a study of post-analysis software for immune sequencing data. Looking at the study overall: Progressive-relapsing, secondary progressive and relapsing-remitting multiple sclerosis were among the disease courses included.

Incorporated into the TCR beta cDNA libraries were unique molecular identifiers, which served to reduce PCR and sequencing biases. Each sample of about 0.9 to 11 million input T cells yielded roughly 0.5 million cDNA molecules, so each molecule approximated one T cell. Via MiXCR, TCRdb re-called the PCR reads, giving one row per CDR3 protein. Here the sample spans about 800,000 distinct CDR3 sequences, less than 35% being singletons. General study points: A handful of TRBV segments were more frequent in patients than controls; TRBV5-6, TRBV5-1 and TRBV20-1 belonged to this group. Compared against controls, patients with multiple sclerosis displayed significantly lower normalized Chao1 diversity.

The source of this sequence is a girl aged 10-17 years with multiple sclerosis. The sequenced material came from blood. The chain links TRBV7-9 to TRBJ2-1, with 8 bases fitting TRBD2. The CDR3 here is CASSLLAGLYNEQFF. The CDR3 nucleotides read TGTGCCAGCAGCTTATTAGCGGGGTTATACAATGAGCAGTTCTTC.